These 7 T cell receptor beta chains originate from one sample sequenced in a study of T cell changes during pregnancy in multiple sclerosis. Measured with immunoSEQ multiplex PCR; TCRdb has only the in-frame clones, and not every one. The sample includes tens of thousands of clones, over 90% of them seen just once. Sequencing used peripheral blood, obtained in the third trimester of pregnancy. The receptors derive from a female donor with multiple sclerosis, enrolled in a pregnancy study.

This sequence joins TRBV28 and TRBJ2-5; 10 nucleotides match TRBD1. The CDR3 covers 16 residues. Trimming at V came to 4 bases and at J to 5 bases, leaving 10 bases not matched to a gene. Germline V gene sequence: CDR1 MDHEN, CDR2 SYDVKM. CDR3 bases: TGTGCCAGCAGTTCCCCCCCTTGGACAGGGGGGGAGACCCAGTACTTC. Its translation is CASSSPPWTGGETQYF. The entire variable domain, with the rest obtained from reference TRBV28 and TRBJ2-5, is as follows: DVKVTQSSRYLVKRTGEKVFLECVQDMDHENMFWYRQDPGLGLRLIYFSYDVKMKEKGDIPEGYSVSREKKERFSLILESASTNQTSMYLCASSSPPWTGGETQYFGPGTRLLVL.

The V call is TRBV9, the J call TRBJ2-3, with 9 nucleotides matching TRBD1. After removal of 4 bases from V and 2 bases from J, the junction contained 8 bases not matched to a gene. The germline gives CDR1 SGDLS, CDR2 YYNGEE. This CDR3 spans 16 amino acids. The CDR3 DNA reads as TGTGCCAGCAGCCGCAGGGGACAGGGCTCCACAGATACGCAGTATTTT. It yields the protein CASSRRGQGSTDTQYF.

This chain joins TRBV6-5 and TRBJ1-2; 8 bases are shared with TRBD1. The CDR3 is 13 residues long. J was trimmed by 8 bases and V by 5 bases; bases with no gene match: 7. The germline V gene has CDR1 MNHEY and CDR2 SVGAGI. CDR3 sequence (DNA): TGTGCCAGCAGTAAGACAGGGGCGAGAGGCTACACCTTC. Its translation is CASSKTGARGYTF.

The V and J genes are TRBV27 and TRBJ2-3, with 11 bases aligning to TRBD2. The CDR3 has 17 amino acids. With 5 bases clipped from V and 0 bases from J, the junction kept 7 bases outside the gene matches. Germline lookup yields CDR1 MNHEY and CDR2 SMNVEV (reference sequence). CDR3 sequence reads: CASSRGTSGSSTDTQYF. The DNA for the CDR3 is TGTGCCAGCAGTCGGGGGACTAGCGGTTCTAGCACAGATACGCAGTATTTT.

The rearrangement joins TRBV28 to TRBJ1-1, with D uncertain. Trimming removed 3 bases from V and 3 bases from J, with 17 bases in between. This CDR3 spans 16 amino acids. Per germline, CDR1 MDHEN and CDR2 SYDVKM. CDR3 bases: TGTGCCAGCAGTTTTGCCCCGCAGTATACCGACACTGAAGCTTTCTTT. It is translated as CASSFAPQYTDTEAFF. The full variable domain, completed using reference TRBV28 and TRBJ1-1, is DVKVTQSSRYLVKRTGEKVFLECVQDMDHENMFWYRQDPGLGLRLIYFSYDVKMKEKGDIPEGYSVSREKKERFSLILESASTNQTSMYLCASSFAPQYTDTEAFFGQGTRLTVV.

This clone was observed a handful of times. The chain carries TRBV18 and TRBJ1-5; 7 bases match TRBD1. The CDR3 sequence is 13 residues long. V trimming: 6 bases; J trimming: 7 bases; junction bases outside the gene matches: 6. Germline assignment: CDR1 KGHSH and CDR2 LQKENI. The CDR3 region is CASSMTGQQPQHF. The CDR3 DNA sequence: TGTGCCAGCTCTATGACAGGGCAACAGCCCCAGCATTTT.

The gene calls are TRBV28 and TRBJ2-3, with 10 bases lining up with TRBD1. This CDR3 is 16 amino acids long. Germline-derived CDR1 and CDR2 are MDHEN and SYDVKM. V gave up 9 bases and J gave up 4 bases; unmatched junction bases: 13. The CDR3 reads CASLDLGTGVADTQYF. DNA of the CDR3: TGTGCCAGTTTGGATCTAGGGACAGGGGTAGCAGATACGCAGTATTTT. The variable domain in full, with the rest retrieved from reference TRBV28 and TRBJ2-3, is DVKVTQSSRYLVKRTGEKVFLECVQDMDHENMFWYRQDPGLGLRLIYFSYDVKMKEKGDIPEGYSVSREKKERFSLILESASTNQTSMYLCASLDLGTGVADTQYFGPGTRLTVL.